Listed here is a single T cell receptor beta chain. The specificity of this receptor is unknown. Base quality data are lacking; no much larger clone is found one base away. This entry belongs to a study of blood T cell repertoires in COVID-19 (dated by TCRdb to 2018 to 2021). Notes on the research overall: Samples from collaborators originated in the United States, Italy and Spain and spanned both the acute and convalescent phases of COVID-19. Samples were obtained from the ongoing ImmuneRACE study (first 160 participants) and from 1,254 subjects provided by 6 global collaborators. Deeply sampled blood TCRbeta repertoires from subjects exposed to, actively infected with, or recovered from COVID-19 were included in the dataset. Sample metadata almost always included a de-identified subject ID, COVID-19 status, age in years and sex. The repertoires were made available in a free public database intended to serve as a resource for research on the immune response to SARS-CoV-2. The prospective study material was composed of cDNA or gDNA derived from T cells, B-cell-depleted T cells, or PBMCs. Where HLA class I and class II types were available, the types were taken from metadata supplied by the sample provider, not from assay-based typing.

What the authors observed across the whole study: How much clinical and demographic metadata was included differed by source and by participant, and the metadata was provided uncurated.

TCRbeta CDR3 regions were amplified from genomic DNA using the immunoSEQ Assay, a bias-controlled multiplex PCR. Per the original workflow: Within the assay, amplification of reference gene primers was used to estimate how many nucleated cells each sample contained. To quantify the absolute abundance of each unique TCRbeta CDR3 rearrangement, sequence reads were collapsed and filtered. Productive Simpson clonality was computed per sample as the square root of Simpson's diversity index over productive rearrangements. In TCRdb, the immuneACCESS table is reduced to in-frame sequences with V and J assigned. These tables do not hold every clone; where another copy was compared, an unresolved V gene accounts for under half, and the others remain unexplained. The V and J calls and clone size were taken over from that table, and D and trimming were inferred from the DNA. The sample table shows approximately 500,000 clones, and approximately 87% are seen once. The leading ten clones occupy less than 2% of the sample.

In the prospective study, participants were about 18 to 95 years old, resided in about two dozen geographic areas of the United States, and were enrolled through a virtual design. Cohort assignment in the prospective study relied on participant-reported clinical history from a screening survey and a study questionnaire. ImmuneRACE Cohort 3 recovered participants were defined by two consecutive negative NP/OP PCR tests, healthcare professional clearance, or symptom resolution. Each participant in the prospective study had whole blood, serum and a nasopharyngeal or oropharyngeal swab collected by mobile phlebotomists. Additional blood draws and questionnaires over an approximately two-month period could optionally be provided by prospective study participants. Before DNA extraction, prospective study blood samples were shipped either frozen or at room temperature. The germline V gene (reference sequence) provides CDR1 GTSNPN and CDR2 SVGIG. V trim: 5 bases; J trim: 5 bases; unmatched bases: 5. Its CDR3 holds 13 amino acids, cysteine through phenylalanine. Only the CDR3 part of the read is kept: 39 bases, read in frame from the first base.

The clonotype originates from a woman between 40 and 55 years old who had recovered from COVID-19. The sequence links TRBV30 to TRBJ1-1, with TRBD1 identical over 10 junction bases. The sample taken for sequencing was PBMCs or T cells enriched from blood (not recorded which). The CDR3 region has the sequence CAWEPGQGTEAFF. The DNA sequence reads TGTGCCTGGGAACCGGGACAGGGGACTGAAGCTTTCTTT.